The sequence of this TCR beta chain was determined in a study of T-cell reconstitution after alpha-beta-depleted transplantation in children. Preparation of the TCRbeta library used unique molecular identifiers. TCRdb itself ran the PCR reads through MiXCR, one entry per CDR3 protein. The table shows 750,000 to 950,000 distinct CDR3 sequences, with about 16% occurring only once. The CDR3 runs to 16 residues. Trimming cost V 0 bases and J 2 bases; bases outside gene matches: 5. Looked up from germline, CDR1 is SGHRS and CDR2 is YFSETQ. On this clonotype itself: Antigen: not known.

Notes on the study in general: Among T cells one year after transplant, newly produced cells accounted for most counts and diversity. The high TCRbeta diversity at day 60 in some patients came from surviving recipient T cells and thymic progenitors. The origin of alpha-beta T cells about two months after transplant was reportedly several hundred expanded graft clones.

This chain joins TRBV5-1 and TRBJ2-7; 10 nucleotides match TRBD2. The clonotype originates from a male patient between 10 and 17 years old who had a stem cell transplant for acute lymphoblastic leukemia, so the T cells may come from the graft donor. The specimen comprised PBMCs, mostly from graft donor cells, sampled 360 days after TCRalphabeta/CD19-depleted stem cell transplant. The CDR3, as DNA: TGCGCCAGCAGCTTGGGGGCAGCGGGAGGGCCCTACGAGCAGTACTTC. Translating gives CASSLGAAGGPYEQYF.